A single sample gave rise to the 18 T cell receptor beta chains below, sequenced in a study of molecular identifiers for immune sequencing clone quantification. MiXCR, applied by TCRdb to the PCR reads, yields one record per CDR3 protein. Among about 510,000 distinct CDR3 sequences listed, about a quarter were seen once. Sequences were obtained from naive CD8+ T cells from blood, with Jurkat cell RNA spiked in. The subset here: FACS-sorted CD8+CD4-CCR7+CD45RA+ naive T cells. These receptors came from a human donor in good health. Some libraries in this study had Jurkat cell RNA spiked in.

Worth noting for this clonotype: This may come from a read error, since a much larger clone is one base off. The DNA of the CDR3 is TGCAGCGTTGACGGTCAGAAAGAATACCAAGAGACCCAGTGCTTC. It yields the protein CSVDGQKEYQETQCF. The rearrangement uses TRBV29-1 and TRBJ2-5; unclear D gene. Per germline, CDR1 SQVTM and CDR2 ANQGSEA. The CDR3 contains 15 residues.

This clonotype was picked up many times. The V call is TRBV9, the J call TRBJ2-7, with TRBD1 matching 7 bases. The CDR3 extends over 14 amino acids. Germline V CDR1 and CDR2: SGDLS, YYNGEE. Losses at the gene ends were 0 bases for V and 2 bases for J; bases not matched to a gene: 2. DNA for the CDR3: TGTGCCAGCAGCGTAGGGGACAGAGCCTACGAGCAGTACTTC. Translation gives CASSVGDRAYEQYF.

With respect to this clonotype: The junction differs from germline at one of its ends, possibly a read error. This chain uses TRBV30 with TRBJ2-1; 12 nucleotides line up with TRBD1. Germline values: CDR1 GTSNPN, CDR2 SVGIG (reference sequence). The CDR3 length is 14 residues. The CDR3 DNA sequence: TGTGCCTGGATTACCGGGACAGGGGGCGGTGAGCGGTTCTTC. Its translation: CAWITGTGGGERFF.

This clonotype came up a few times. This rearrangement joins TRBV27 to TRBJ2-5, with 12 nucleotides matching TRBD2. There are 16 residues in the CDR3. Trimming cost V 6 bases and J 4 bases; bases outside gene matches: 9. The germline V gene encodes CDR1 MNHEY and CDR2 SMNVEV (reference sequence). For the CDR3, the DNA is TGTGCCAGCAGGGAACTAGGACTAGCGGGATTAGAGACCCAGTACTTC. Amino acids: CASRELGLAGLETQYF.

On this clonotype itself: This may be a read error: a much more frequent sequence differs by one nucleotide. The CDR3 loop reads CASSPRDRGSTGELFF. The CDR3 DNA follows: TGTGCCAGCAGCCCCCGGGACAGGGGAAGCACCGGGGAGCTGTTTTTT. V gene TRBV7-9 combines with J gene TRBJ2-2; 10 nucleotides align to TRBD1. The junction had 7 bases not matched to a gene; V was cut back by 5 bases and J by 4 bases. Germline assignment: CDR1 SEHNR and CDR2 FQNEAQ (reference sequence). The CDR3 consists of 16 residues. Using reference TRBV7-9 and TRBJ2-2 for the parts outside the CDR3, the full variable domain is DTGVSQNPRHKITKRGQNVTFRCDPISEHNRLYWYRQTLGQGPEFLTYFQNEAQLEKSRLLSDRFSAERPKGSFSTLEIQRTEQGDSAMYLCASSPRDRGSTGELFFGEGSRLTVL.

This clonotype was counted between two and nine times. This CDR3 is CASQRDSSNQPQHF. The CDR3 DNA is TGTGCCAGCCAGCGGGACAGTAGTAATCAGCCCCAGCATTTT. J is TRBJ1-5 and V is TRBV12-3 or TRBV12-4, with 7 bases identical to TRBD1. J was trimmed by 4 bases and V by 8 bases; bases with no gene match: 8. This CDR3 contains 14 residues.

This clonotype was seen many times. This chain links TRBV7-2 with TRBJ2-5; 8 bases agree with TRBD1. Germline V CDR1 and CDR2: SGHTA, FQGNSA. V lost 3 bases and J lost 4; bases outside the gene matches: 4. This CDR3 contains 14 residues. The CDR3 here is CASSFPGGLETQYF. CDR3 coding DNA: TGTGCCAGCAGCTTCCCAGGGGGCCTAGAGACCCAGTACTTC.

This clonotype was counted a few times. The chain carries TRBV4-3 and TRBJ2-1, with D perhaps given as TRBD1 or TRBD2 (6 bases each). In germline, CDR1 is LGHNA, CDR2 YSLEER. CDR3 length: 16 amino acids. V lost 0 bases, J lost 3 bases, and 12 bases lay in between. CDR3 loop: CASSQDWGALYNEQFF. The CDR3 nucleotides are TGCGCCAGCAGCCAAGATTGGGGGGCCCTCTACAATGAGCAGTTCTTC.

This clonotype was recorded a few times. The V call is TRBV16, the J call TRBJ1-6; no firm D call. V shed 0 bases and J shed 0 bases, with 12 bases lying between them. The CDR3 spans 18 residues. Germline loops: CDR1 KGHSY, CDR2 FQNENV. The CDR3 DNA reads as TGTGCCAGCAGCCAATCATCCCCGGGAAGCTCCTATAATTCACCCCTCCACTTT. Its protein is CASSQSSPGSSYNSPLHF. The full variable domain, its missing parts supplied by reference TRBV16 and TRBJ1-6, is GEEVAQTPKHLVRGEGQKAKLYCAPIKGHSYVFWYQQVLKNEFKFLISFQNENVFDETGMPKERFSAKCLPNSPCSLEIQATKLEDSAVYFCASSQSSPGSSYNSPLHFGNGTRLTVT.

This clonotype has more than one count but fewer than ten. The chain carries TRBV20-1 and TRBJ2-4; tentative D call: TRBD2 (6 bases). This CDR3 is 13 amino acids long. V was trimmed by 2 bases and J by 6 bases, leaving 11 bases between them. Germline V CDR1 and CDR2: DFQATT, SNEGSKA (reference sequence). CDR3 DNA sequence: TGCAGTGCTAGATGGGGGGTGGCAAACATTCAGTACTTC. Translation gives CSARWGVANIQYF.

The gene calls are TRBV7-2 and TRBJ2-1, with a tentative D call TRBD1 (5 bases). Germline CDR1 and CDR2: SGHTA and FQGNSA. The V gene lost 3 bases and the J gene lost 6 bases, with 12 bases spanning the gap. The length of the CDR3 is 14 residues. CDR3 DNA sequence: TGTGCCAGCAGCTTCCTACAGGTGGCCAATGAGCAGTTCTTC. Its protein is CASSFLQVANEQFF.

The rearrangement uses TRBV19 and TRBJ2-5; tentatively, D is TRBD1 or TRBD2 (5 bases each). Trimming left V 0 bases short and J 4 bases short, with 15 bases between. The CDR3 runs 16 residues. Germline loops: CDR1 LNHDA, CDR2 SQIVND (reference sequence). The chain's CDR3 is CASSIDAGTARETQYF. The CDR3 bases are TGTGCCAGTAGTATAGACGCCGGGACGGCCAGAGAGACCCAGTACTTC. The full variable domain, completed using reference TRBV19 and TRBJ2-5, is DGGITQSPKYLFRKEGQNVTLSCEQNLNHDAMYWYRQDPGQGLRLIYYSQIVNDFQKGDIAEGYSVSREKKESFPLTVTSAQKNPTAFYLCASSIDAGTARETQYFGPGTRLLVL.

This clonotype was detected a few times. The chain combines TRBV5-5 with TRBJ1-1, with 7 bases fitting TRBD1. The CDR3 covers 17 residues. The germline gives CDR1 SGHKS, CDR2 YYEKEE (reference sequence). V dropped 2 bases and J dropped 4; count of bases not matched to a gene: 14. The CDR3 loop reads CASSFISGTDRVTEAFF. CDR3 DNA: TGTGCCAGCAGCTTTATTTCCGGGACAGATAGGGTCACTGAAGCTTTCTTT.

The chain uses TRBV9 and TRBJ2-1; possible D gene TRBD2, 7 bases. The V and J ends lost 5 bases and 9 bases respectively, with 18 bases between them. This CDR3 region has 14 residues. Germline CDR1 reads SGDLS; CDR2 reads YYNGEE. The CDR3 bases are TGTGCCAGCAGTGTCGGGGGGCAGAACGGTGAGCAGTTCTTC. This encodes CASSVGGQNGEQFF.

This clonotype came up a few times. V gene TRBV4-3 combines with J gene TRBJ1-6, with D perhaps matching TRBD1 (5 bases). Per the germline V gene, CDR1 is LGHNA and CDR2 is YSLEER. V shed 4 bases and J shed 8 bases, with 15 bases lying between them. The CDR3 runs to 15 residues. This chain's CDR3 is CASSLTPLGDSPLHF. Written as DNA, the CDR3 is TGCGCCAGCAGCCTCACTCCTCTGGGGGATTCACCCCTCCACTTT.

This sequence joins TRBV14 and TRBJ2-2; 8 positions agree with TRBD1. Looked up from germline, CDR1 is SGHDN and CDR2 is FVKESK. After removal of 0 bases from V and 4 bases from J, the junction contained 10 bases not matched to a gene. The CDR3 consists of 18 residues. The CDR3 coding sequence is TGTGCCAGCAGCCAAGACTTCAGGGGGCGAAGGTTCACCGGGGAGCTGTTTTTT. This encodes CASSQDFRGRRFTGELFF.

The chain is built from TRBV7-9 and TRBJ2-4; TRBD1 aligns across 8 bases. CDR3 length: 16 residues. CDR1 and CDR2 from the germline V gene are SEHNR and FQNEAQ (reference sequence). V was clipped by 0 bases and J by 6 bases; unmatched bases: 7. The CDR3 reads CASSLAPGTGPNIQYF. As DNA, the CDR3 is TGTGCCAGCAGCTTAGCGCCCGGGACAGGACCAAACATTCAGTACTTC.

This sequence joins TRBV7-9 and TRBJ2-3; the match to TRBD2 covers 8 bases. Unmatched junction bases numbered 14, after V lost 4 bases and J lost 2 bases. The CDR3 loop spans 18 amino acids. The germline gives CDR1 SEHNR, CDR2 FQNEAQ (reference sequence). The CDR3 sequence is CASSSKSDAGGYTDTQYF. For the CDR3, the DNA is TGTGCCAGCAGCTCAAAGTCAGATGCGGGAGGCTACACAGATACGCAGTATTTT.